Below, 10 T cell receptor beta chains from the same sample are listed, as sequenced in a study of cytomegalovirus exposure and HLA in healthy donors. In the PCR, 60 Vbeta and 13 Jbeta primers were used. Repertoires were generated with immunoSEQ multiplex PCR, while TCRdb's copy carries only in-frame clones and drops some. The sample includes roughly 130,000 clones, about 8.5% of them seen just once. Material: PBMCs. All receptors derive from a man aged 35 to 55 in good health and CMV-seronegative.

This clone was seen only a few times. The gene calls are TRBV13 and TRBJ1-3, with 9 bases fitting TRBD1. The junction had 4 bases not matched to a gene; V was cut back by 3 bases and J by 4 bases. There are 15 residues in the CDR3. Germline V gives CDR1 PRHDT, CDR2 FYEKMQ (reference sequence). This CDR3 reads CASSLGQGNGNTIYF. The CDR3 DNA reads TGTGCCAGCAGCTTGGGACAGGGCAACGGAAACACCATATATTTT.

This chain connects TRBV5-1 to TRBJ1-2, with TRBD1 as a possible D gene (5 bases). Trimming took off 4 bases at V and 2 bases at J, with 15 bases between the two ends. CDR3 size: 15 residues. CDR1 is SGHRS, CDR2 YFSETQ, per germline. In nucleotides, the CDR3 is TGCGCCAGCAGCGTGGGGGGAGCAAGAAACTATGGCTACACCTTC. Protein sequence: CASSVGGARNYGYTF.

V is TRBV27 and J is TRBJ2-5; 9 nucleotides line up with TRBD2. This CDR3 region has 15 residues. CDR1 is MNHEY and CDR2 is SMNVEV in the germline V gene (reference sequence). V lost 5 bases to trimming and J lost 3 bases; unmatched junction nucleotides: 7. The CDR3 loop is CASSPWTSAEETQYF. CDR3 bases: TGTGCCAGCAGTCCCTGGACTAGCGCTGAAGAGACCCAGTACTTC.

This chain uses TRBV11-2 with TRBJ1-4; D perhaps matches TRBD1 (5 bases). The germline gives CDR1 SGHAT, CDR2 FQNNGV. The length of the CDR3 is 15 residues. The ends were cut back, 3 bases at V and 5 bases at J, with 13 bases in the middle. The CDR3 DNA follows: TGTGCCAGCAGCTTGGGGGGACGATCGAATGAAAAACTGTTTTTT. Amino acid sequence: CASSLGGRSNEKLFF. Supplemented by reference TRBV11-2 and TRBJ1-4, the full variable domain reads EAGVAQSPRYKIIEKRQSVAFWCNPISGHATLYWYQQILGQGPKLLIQFQNNGVVDDSQLPKDRFSAERLKGVDSTLKIQPAKLEDSAVYLCASSLGGRSNEKLFFGSGTQLSVL.

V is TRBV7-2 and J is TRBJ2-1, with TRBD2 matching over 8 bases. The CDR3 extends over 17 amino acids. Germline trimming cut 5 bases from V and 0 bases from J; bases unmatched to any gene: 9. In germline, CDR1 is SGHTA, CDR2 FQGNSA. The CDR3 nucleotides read TGTGCCAGCAGCCCCAGGGGCGGGGGGAGCTCCTACAATGAGCAGTTCTTC. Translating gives CASSPRGGGSSYNEQFF.

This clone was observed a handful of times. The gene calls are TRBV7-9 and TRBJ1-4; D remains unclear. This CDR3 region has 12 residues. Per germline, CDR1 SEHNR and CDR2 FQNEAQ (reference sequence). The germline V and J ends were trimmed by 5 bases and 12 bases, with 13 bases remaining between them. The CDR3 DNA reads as TGTGCCAGCAGCCTAGAATTGGCTCAACTGTTTTTT. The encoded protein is CASSLELAQLFF.

CDR3 coding DNA: TGTGCCAGCAGCCGACAGGGCTGGAGCACAGATACGCAGTATTTT. Translating it yields CASSRQGWSTDTQYF. The chain combines TRBV5-8 with TRBJ2-3; 7 positions match TRBD1. The germline gives CDR1 SGHTS, CDR2 YDEGEE. Trimming at V came to 4 bases and at J to 0 bases, leaving 5 bases not matched to a gene. The CDR3 has 15 residues.

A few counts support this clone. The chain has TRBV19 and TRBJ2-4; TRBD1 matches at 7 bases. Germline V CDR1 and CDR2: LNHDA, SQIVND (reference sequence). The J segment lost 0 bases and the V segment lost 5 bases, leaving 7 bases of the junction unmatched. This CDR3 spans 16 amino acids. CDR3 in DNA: TGTGCCAGTAGTGACCGGGACAGCCTAGCCAAAAACATTCAGTACTTC. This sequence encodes CASSDRDSLAKNIQYF.

CDR3 DNA sequence: TGTGCCAACCCCCCCCGGGACAGCACTGAAGCTTTCTTT. As protein: CANPPRDSTEAFF. This chain joins TRBV7-3 and TRBJ1-1; TRBD1 matches 7 bases. V shed 10 bases, J shed 4 bases, and the junction held 9 bases outside the gene matches. Germline CDR1 is SGHTA and CDR2 is FQGTGA. This CDR3 spans 13 amino acids.

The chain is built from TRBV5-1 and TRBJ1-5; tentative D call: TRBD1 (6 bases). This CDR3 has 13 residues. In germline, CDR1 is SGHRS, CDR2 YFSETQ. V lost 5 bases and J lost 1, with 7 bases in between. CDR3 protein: CASRQGSNQPQHF. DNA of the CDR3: TGCGCCAGCAGGCAGGGGAGCAATCAGCCCCAGCATTTT.